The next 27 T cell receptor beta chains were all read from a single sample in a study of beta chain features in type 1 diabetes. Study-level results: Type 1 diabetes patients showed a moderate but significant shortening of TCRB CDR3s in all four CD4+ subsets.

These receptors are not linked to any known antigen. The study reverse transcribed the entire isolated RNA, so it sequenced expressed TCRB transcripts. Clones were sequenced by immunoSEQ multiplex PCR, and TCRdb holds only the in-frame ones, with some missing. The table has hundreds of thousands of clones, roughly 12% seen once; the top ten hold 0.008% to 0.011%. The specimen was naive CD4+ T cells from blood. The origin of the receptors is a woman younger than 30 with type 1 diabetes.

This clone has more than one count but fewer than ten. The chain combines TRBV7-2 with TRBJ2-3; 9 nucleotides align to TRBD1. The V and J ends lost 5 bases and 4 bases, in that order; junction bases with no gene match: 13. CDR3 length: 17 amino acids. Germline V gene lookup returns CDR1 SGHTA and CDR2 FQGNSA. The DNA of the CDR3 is TGTGCCAGCAGCAGGGGACAGGGTCCGGGGGCAGCAGATACGCAGTATTTT. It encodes CASSRGQGPGAADTQYF. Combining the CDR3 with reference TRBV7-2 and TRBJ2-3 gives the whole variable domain GAGVSQSPSNKVTEKGKDVELRCDPISGHTALYWYRQSLGQGLEFLIYFQGNSAPDKSGLPSDRFSAERTGGSVSTLTIQRTQQEDSAVYLCASSRGQGPGAADTQYFGPGTRLTVL.

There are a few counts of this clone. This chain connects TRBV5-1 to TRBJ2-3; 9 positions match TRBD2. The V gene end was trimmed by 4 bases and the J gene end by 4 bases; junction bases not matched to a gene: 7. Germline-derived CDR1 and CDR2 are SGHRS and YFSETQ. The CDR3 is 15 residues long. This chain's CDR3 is CASSGGTSSADTQYF. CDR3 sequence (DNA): TGCGCCAGCAGCGGGGGGACTAGCTCCGCAGATACGCAGTATTTT.

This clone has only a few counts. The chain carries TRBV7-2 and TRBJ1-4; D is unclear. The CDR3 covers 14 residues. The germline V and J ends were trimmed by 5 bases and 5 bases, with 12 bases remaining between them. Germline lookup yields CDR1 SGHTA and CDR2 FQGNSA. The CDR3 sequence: CASSPESRNEKLFF. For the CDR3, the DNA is TGTGCCAGCAGCCCCGAATCTAGGAATGAAAAACTGTTTTTT.

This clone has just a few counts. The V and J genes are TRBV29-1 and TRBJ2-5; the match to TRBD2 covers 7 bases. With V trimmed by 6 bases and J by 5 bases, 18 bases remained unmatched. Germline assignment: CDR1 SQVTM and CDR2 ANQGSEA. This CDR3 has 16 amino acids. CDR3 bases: TGCAGCGTGGCCCCCCTCGGGGGAGGGCCTGGGGAGACCCAGTACTTC. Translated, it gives CSVAPLGGGPGETQYF.

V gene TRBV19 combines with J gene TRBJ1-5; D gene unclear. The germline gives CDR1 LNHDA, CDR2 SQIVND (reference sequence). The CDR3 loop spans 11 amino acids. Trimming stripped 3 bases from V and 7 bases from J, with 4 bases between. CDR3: CASSILQPQHF. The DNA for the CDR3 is TGTGCCAGTAGTATTTTACAGCCCCAGCATTTT.

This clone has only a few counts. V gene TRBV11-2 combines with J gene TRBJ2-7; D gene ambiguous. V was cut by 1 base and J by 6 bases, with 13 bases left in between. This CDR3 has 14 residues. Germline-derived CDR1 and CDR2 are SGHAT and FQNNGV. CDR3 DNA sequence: TGTGCCAGCAGCTTAGTACAGAAGCTTGGCGAGCAGTACTTC. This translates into CASSLVQKLGEQYF.

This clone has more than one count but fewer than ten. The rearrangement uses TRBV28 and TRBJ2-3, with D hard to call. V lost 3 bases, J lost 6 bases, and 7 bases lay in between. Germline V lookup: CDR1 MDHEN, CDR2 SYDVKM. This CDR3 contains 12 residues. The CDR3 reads CASSLVQDTQYF. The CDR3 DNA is TGTGCCAGCAGTTTGGTGCAGGATACGCAGTATTTT.

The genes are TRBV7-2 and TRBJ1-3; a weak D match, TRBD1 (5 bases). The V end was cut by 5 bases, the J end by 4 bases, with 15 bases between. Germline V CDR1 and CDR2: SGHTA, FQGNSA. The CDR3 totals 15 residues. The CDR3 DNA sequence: TGTGCCAGCAGCCCTACAGGCGGGGGAGGAAACACCATATATTTT. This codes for CASSPTGGGGNTIYF.

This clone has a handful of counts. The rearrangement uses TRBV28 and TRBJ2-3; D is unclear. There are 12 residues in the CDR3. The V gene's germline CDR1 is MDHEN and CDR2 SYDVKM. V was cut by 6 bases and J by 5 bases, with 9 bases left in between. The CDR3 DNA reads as TGTGCCAGCAGGGAGCCCGGAGATACGCAGTATTTT. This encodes CASREPGDTQYF.

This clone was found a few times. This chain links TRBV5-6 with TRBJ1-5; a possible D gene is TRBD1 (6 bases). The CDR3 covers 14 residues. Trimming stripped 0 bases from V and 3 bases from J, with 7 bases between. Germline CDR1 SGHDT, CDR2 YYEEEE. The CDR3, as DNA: TGTGCCAGCAGCTTGGGGACAGTCAATCAGCCCCAGCATTTT. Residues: CASSLGTVNQPQHF.

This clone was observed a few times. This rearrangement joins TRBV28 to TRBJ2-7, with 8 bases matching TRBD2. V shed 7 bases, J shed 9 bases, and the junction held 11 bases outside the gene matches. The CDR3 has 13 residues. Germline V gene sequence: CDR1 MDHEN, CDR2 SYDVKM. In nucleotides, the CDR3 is TGTGCCAGCACCCCAGCGGGAGCTGTTCCGCAGTACTTC. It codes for CASTPAGAVPQYF.

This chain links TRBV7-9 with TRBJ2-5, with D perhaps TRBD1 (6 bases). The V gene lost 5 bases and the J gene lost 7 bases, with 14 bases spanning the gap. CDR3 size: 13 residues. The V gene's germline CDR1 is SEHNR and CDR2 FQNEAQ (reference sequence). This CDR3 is CASSPGQIGTQYF. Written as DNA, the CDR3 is TGTGCCAGCAGCCCTGGACAGATCGGGACCCAGTACTTC.

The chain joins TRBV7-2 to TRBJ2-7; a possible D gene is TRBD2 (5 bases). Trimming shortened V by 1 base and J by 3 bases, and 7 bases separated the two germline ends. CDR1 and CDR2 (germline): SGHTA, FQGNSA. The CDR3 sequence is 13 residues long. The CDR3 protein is CASSLVGVYEQYF. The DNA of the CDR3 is TGTGCCAGCAGCTTAGTGGGAGTCTACGAGCAGTACTTC.

The CDR3 sequence is CSVSGQGESQPQHF. CDR3 nucleotides: TGCAGCGTCTCAGGACAGGGGGAGAGTCAGCCCCAGCATTTT. The rearrangement links TRBV29-1 to TRBJ1-5; 10 bases match TRBD1. The CDR3 is 14 residues long. With V trimmed by 6 bases and J by 6 bases, 8 bases remained unmatched. Germline lookup yields CDR1 SQVTM and CDR2 ANQGSEA.

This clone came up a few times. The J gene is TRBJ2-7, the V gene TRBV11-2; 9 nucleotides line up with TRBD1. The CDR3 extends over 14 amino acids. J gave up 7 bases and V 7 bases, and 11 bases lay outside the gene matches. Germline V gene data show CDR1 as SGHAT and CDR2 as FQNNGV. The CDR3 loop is CASKGTGRAPEQYF. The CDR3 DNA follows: TGTGCCAGCAAAGGGACAGGGCGGGCTCCGGAGCAGTACTTC.

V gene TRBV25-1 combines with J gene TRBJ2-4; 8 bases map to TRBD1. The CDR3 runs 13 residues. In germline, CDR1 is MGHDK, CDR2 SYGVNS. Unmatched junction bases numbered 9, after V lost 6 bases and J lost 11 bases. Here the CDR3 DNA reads TGTGCCAGCAGCCGAGGACAGGGTACTCTTCAGTACTTC. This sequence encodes CASSRGQGTLQYF.

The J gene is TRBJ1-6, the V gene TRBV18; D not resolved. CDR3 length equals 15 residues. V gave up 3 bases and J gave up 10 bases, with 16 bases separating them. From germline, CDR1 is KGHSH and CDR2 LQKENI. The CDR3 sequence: CASSPSEQTGSPLHF. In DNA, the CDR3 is TGTGCCAGCTCACCCTCCGAACAGACGGGATCACCCCTCCACTTT.

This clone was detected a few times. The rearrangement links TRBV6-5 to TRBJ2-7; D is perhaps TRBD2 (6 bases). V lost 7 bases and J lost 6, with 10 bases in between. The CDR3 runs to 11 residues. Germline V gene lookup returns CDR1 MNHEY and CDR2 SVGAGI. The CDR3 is CASTTGGEQYF. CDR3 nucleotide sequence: TGTGCCAGCACCACCGGGGGCGAGCAGTACTTC.

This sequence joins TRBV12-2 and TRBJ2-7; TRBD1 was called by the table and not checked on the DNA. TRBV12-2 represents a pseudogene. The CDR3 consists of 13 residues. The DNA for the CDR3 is TGTGCAAGTCGCACAGGGATGACCTACGAGCAGTACTTC. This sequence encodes CASRTGMTYEQYF.

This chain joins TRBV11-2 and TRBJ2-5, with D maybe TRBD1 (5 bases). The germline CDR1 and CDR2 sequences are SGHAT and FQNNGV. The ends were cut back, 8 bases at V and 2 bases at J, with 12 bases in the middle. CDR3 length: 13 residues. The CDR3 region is CASGRALQETQYF. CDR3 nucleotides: TGTGCCAGCGGCAGGGCCCTACAAGAGACCCAGTACTTC.

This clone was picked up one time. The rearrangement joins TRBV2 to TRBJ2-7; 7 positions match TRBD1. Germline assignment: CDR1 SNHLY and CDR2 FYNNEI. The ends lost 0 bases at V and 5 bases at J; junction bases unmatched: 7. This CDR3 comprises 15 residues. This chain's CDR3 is CASSEALPGTDEQYF. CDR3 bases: TGTGCCAGCAGTGAAGCGCTTCCTGGGACAGACGAGCAGTACTTC.

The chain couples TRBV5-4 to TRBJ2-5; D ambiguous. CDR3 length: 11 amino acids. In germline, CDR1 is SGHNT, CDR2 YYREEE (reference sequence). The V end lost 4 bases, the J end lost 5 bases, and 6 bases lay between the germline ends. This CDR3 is CASSTEETQYF. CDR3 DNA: TGTGCCAGCAGCACTGAGGAGACCCAGTACTTC.

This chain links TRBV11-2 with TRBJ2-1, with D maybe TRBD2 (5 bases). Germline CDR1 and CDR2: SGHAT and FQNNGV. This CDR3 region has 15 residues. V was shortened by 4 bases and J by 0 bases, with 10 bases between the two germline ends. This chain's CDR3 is CASSSQRSSYNEQFF. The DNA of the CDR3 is TGTGCCAGCAGCTCCCAGCGGAGCTCCTACAATGAGCAGTTCTTC. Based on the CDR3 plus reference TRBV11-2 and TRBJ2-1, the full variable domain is EAGVAQSPRYKIIEKRQSVAFWCNPISGHATLYWYQQILGQGPKLLIQFQNNGVVDDSQLPKDRFSAERLKGVDSTLKIQPAKLEDSAVYLCASSSQRSSYNEQFFGPGTRLTVL.

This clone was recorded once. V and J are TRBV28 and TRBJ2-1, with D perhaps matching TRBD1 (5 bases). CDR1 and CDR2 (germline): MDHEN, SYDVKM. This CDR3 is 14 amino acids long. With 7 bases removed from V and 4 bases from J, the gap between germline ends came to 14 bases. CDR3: CASTRSDIYNEQFF. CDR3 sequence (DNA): TGTGCCAGCACACGATCGGACATTTACAATGAGCAGTTCTTC.

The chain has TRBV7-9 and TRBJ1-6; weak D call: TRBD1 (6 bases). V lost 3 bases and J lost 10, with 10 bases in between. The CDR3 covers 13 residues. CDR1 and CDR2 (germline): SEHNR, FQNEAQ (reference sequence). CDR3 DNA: TGTGCCAGCAGCTTCGCAGGGGTATCACCCCTCCACTTT. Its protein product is CASSFAGVSPLHF.

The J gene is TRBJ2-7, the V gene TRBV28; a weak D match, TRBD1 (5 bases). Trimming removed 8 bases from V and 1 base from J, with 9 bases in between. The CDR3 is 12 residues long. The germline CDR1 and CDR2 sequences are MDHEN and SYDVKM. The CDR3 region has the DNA TGTGCCAGCCAAAAGGGGTCCTACGAGCAGTACTTC. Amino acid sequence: CASQKGSYEQYF.

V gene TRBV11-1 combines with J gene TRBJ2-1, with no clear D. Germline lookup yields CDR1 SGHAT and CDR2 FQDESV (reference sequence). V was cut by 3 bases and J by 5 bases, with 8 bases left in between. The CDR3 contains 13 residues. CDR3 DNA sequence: TGTGCCAGCAGCTTCAACCGGGACAATGAGCAGTTCTTC. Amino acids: CASSFNRDNEQFF.